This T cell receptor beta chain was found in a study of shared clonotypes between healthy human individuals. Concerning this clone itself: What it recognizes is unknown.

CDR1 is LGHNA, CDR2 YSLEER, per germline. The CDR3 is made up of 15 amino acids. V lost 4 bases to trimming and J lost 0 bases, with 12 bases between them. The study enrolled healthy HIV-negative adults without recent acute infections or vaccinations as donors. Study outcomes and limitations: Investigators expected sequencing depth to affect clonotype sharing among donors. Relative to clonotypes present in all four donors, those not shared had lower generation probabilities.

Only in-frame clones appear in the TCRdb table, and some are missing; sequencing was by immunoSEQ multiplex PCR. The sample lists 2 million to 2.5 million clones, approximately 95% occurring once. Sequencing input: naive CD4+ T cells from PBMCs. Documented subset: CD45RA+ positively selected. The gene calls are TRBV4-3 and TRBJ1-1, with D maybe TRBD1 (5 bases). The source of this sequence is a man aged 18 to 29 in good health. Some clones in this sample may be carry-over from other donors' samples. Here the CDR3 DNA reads TGCGCCAGCAGCCCGACGGGGGTCATGAACACTGAAGCTTTCTTT. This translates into CASSPTGVMNTEAFF.